This T cell receptor (beta chain) was identified in a study of shared clonotypes between healthy human individuals. Overall study: CD4 naive and CD4 memory each took three plates per donor, while CD8 naive took two and CD8 memory one.

Germline CDR1 reads LNHNV; CDR2 reads YYDKDF (reference sequence). The CDR3 runs 15 residues. V was trimmed by 3 bases and J by 1 base, leaving 9 bases between them. The assay was run at deep level. The method was immunoSEQ multiplex PCR; TCRdb's version includes in-frame clones alone and lacks a portion of them. The sample shows more than 2 million clones, about 93% of them seen only once. The naive CD8 subset, CD45RO-negative cells positively selected for CCR7, excluded terminally differentiated effector memory CD45RA+ cells. The sequencing sample was made of naive CD8+ T cells from PBMCs. The rearrangement joins TRBV15 to TRBJ1-4, with TRBD1 as a possible D gene (5 bases). This clonotype was obtained from a man aged 18 to 30 in good health. Some clones in this sample may be carry-over from other donors' samples. The CDR3 reads CATSRKGVTNEKLFF. The CDR3 coding sequence is TGTGCCACCAGCAGGAAAGGGGTAACTAATGAAAAACTGTTTTTT. Supplemented by reference TRBV15 and TRBJ1-4, the full variable domain reads DAMVIQNPRYQVTQFGKPVTLSCSQTLNHNVMYWYQQKSSQAPKLLFHYYDKDFNNEADTPDNFQSRRPNTSFCFLDIRSPGLGDTAMYLCATSRKGVTNEKLFFGSGTQLSVL.